The source of this T cell receptor (beta chain) is a study of T-cell memory formation after mild COVID-19. Study results and limitations: Clones that contracted clustered mainly in CM and EM if CD4+ and in EMRA if CD8+.

This CDR3 contains 17 residues. The V end lost 1 base, the J end lost 7 bases, and 19 bases lay between the germline ends. The germline V gene encodes CDR1 SGHTA and CDR2 FQGNSA. It was 5'RACE with constant-segment primers that produced the TCR alpha and TCR beta cDNA libraries, which carried sample barcodes and UMIs. TCRdb itself ran the 5' RACE reads through MiXCR, one entry per CDR3 protein. The sample includes 250,000 to 300,000 distinct CDR3 sequences, roughly 16% of them seen just once. This clonotype was observed a handful of times. Its target is not known. What was sequenced was PBMCs or a T cell subset sorted from them (not recorded which). V usage is TRBV7-2 and J usage is TRBJ1-4; the D is unclear. This receptor was identified in a man between 18 and 29 years old who had mild COVID-19 (a few samples of this study predate the infection). Cell type and time point are not known. CDR3 bases: TGTGCCAGCAGCTTAGAGGAGGGAGGGAAGGACGGTGAAAAACTGTTTTTT. Its translation is CASSLEEGGKDGEKLFF.